The next 8 T cell receptor beta chains were all read from a single sample in a study of blood T cell repertoires in COVID-19. The repertoire was sequenced with immunoSEQ multiplex PCR; TCRdb's copy has only in-frame clones and lacks some. The data show 450,000 to 500,000 clones, 75% to 90% seen once. Sequenced: PBMCs or T cells enriched from blood (not recorded which). Every receptor here comes from a woman aged 55-75 years who had recovered from COVID-19.

Written as DNA, the CDR3 is TGCGCCAGCAGTCTAGCGGGGGGGCCCCCAGATACGCAGTATTTT. Translated, it gives CASSLAGGPPDTQYF. This chain links TRBV5-1 with TRBJ2-3, with 12 bases identical to TRBD2. CDR1 is SGHRS, CDR2 YFSETQ, per germline. The CDR3 is 15 residues long. Trimming removed 5 bases from V and 4 bases from J; junction bases left unmatched: 5.

The V gene is TRBV5-1, the J gene TRBJ2-7; a possible D gene is TRBD1 (5 bases). CDR1 SGHRS and CDR2 YFSETQ come from the germline V gene. Trimming removed 5 bases at V and 4 bases at J, with 16 bases between. CDR3 length: 14 residues. The CDR3 DNA reads TGCGCCAGCAGTGACAGAGCAAAACCTTACGAGCAGTACTTC. This gives the protein CASSDRAKPYEQYF.

The V and J genes are TRBV30 and TRBJ1-6; maybe TRBD1 (5 bases). V lost 2 bases to trimming and J lost 8 bases, with 13 bases between them. CDR1 GTSNPN and CDR2 SVGIG come from the germline V gene (reference sequence). This CDR3 contains 14 residues. The CDR3 region is CAWSPDSFYSPLHF. The CDR3 bases are TGTGCCTGGAGTCCCGACAGTTTTTATTCACCCCTCCACTTT.

This rearrangement joins TRBV25-1 to TRBJ2-5, with 10 bases matching TRBD2. The V segment lost 1 base and the J segment 4 bases; nucleotides outside the gene matches: 3. The CDR3 has 15 residues. Per germline, CDR1 MGHDK and CDR2 SYGVNS. The CDR3 loop reads CASSESSGGPETQYF. The CDR3 DNA reads TGTGCCAGCAGTGAATCTAGCGGGGGCCCAGAGACCCAGTACTTC.

In DNA form, the CDR3 reads TGTGCCAGCAGTAGGGGAAACGAGCAGTACTTC. It translates to CASSRGNEQYF. The V call is TRBV6-5, the J call TRBJ2-7; a possible D gene is TRBD1 (5 bases). The CDR3 has 11 amino acids. Trimming took off 5 bases at V and 5 bases at J, with 7 bases between the two ends. Germline V gene lookup returns CDR1 MNHEY and CDR2 SVGAGI.

The chain couples TRBV7-6 to TRBJ1-4, with TRBD1 identical over 7 bases. Germline assignment: CDR1 SGHVS and CDR2 FNYEAQ. With V trimmed by 2 bases and J by 0 bases, 9 bases remained unmatched. The length of the CDR3 is 18 residues. The CDR3 nucleotides read TGTGCCAGCAGCTTAATGTGGGACAGCTCCACAACTAATGAAAAACTGTTTTTT. This gives the protein CASSLMWDSSTTNEKLFF.

The rearrangement uses TRBV6-6 and TRBJ1-6; D not resolved. Trimming took off 0 bases at V and 6 bases at J, with 9 bases between the two ends. Per the germline V gene, CDR1 is MNHNY and CDR2 is SVGAGI (reference sequence). This CDR3 contains 15 residues. The CDR3 coding sequence is TGTGCCAGCAGTTACTCAGAGGTTTTTAATTCACCCCTCCACTTT. Amino acids: CASSYSEVFNSPLHF.

This clone showed up just a few times. The rearrangement links TRBV19 to TRBJ1-2; TRBD1 matches 9 bases. Germline values: CDR1 LNHDA, CDR2 SQIVND (reference sequence). The CDR3 has 13 residues. The V and J ends lost 6 bases and 8 bases, in that order; junction bases with no gene match: 7. Written as DNA, the CDR3 is TGTGCCAGTAGCTGGGACAGGGCAAACGGCTACACCTTC. Protein product: CASSWDRANGYTF.